This T cell receptor beta chain was observed in a study of shared clonotypes between healthy human individuals. In the study overall: CD4 naive and memory got three plates each, CD8 naive two, CD8 memory one. General observations from the study: Memory subsets had estimated richness that was generally smaller than that of naive subsets.

For this clone: Its antigen remains unidentified. Other DNA sequences in the sample encode the same CDR3.

Naive CD8 cells comprised CD45RO-negative, CCR7-positively selected cells, excluding terminally differentiated effector memory CD45RA+ cells. V was shortened by 6 bases and J by 0 bases, with 6 bases between the two germline ends. The CDR3 length is 13 residues. Germline CDR1 is MNHEY and CDR2 is SMNVEV (reference sequence). The repertoire was sequenced with immunoSEQ multiplex PCR; TCRdb's copy has only in-frame clones and lacks some. Of about 700,000 clones in the sample, 90% to 95% were seen once. The material sequenced was naive CD8+ T cells sorted from blood. This rearrangement joins TRBV27 to TRBJ2-1; D is uncertain. This clonotype originated in a man aged 25-40 years in good health. CDR3 nucleotide sequence: TGTGCCAGCAGGGTAAGCTCCTACAATGAGCAGTTCTTC. Its protein is CASRVSSYNEQFF.